This entry is about one TCR beta chain. The target antigen is unknown. The data were taken from a study of T cell responses to AZD1222 COVID-19 vaccine. The length of the CDR3 is 15 residues. Germline values: CDR1 MGHRA, CDR2 YSYEKL. V lost 0 bases and J lost 2, with 10 bases in between. Produced via immunoSEQ multiplex PCR; TCRdb's table is partial and in-frame only. The table includes about 160,000 clones, 90% detected once. Whole-study results and caveats: Females made up more of the donors, who were largely white British, and clonal diversity may have come out too low. CD4 TCRs covered the whole spike, strongest at regions 160-218 and 743-854. Unmutated variant regions reportedly attract nearly half of all spike-specific TCRs.

This specimen was peripheral blood, taken on day 0 of AZD1222 vaccination. V and J are TRBV4-1 and TRBJ1-1; unclear D gene. The receptor was isolated from an adult in good health. CDR3 loop: CASSQDYADNTEAFF. CDR3 in DNA: TGCGCCAGCAGCCAAGATTATGCCGATAACACTGAAGCTTTCTTT.